These 13 T cell receptor beta chains originate from one sample sequenced in a study of Graves' ophthalmopathy and Graves' hyperthyroidism. The TCR beta CDR3 regions underwent amplification from RNA transcripts. Second-round multiplex PCR came after first-round RT-PCR with HTBI primers. TCRdb reanalysed the multiplex PCR reads using MiXCR and keeps one entry per CDR3 protein. The sample holds some 520,000 distinct CDR3 sequences, about 15% seen once. Sequenced input: blood. The receptors originated from a woman aged 30 to 39 with Graves' ophthalmopathy.

This clonotype occurred many times. The chain has TRBV28 and TRBJ2-4; no firm D call. The germline CDR1 and CDR2 sequences are MDHEN and SYDVKM. The V end was cut by 3 bases, the J end by 0 bases, with 6 bases between. This CDR3 has 14 amino acids. The CDR3 sequence: CASSFDVAKNIQYF. The CDR3 DNA reads as TGTGCCAGCAGTTTCGATGTAGCCAAAAACATTCAGTACTTC. The full variable domain, in which reference TRBV28 and TRBJ2-4 provide the parts outside the CDR3, is DVKVTQSSRYLVKRTGEKVFLECVQDMDHENMFWYRQDPGLGLRLIYFSYDVKMKEKGDIPEGYSVSREKKERFSLILESASTNQTSMYLCASSFDVAKNIQYFGAGTRLSVL.

The chain is built from TRBV20-1 and TRBJ2-7; D may be TRBD2 (5 bases). V was trimmed by 6 bases and J by 3 bases, leaving 24 bases between them. This CDR3 region has 16 residues. Germline CDR1 and CDR2: DFQATT and SNEGSKA (reference sequence). CDR3 sequence: CSAETRSGPLNYEQYF. CDR3 nucleotide sequence: TGCAGTGCGGAGACAAGAAGCGGCCCTTTAAACTACGAGCAGTACTTC.

The V and J genes are TRBV12-3 or TRBV12-4 and TRBJ2-2; weak D call: TRBD2 (6 bases). The CDR3 has 12 amino acids. Trimming left V 6 bases short and J 14 bases short, with 16 bases between. The CDR3 region is CASSPGGPFLFF. CDR3 coding DNA: TGTGCCAGCAGCCCCGGGGGTCCGTTCCTGTTTTTT.

This clonotype has ten or more counts. The chain is built from TRBV6-1 and TRBJ2-2; D call uncertain. Looked up from germline, CDR1 is MNHNS and CDR2 is SASEGT. V lost 11 bases, J lost 4 bases, and 14 bases lay in between. The CDR3 is made up of 13 amino acids. The CDR3, as DNA: TGTGCCCTCTGGTGGCAAGGCACCGGGGAGCTGTTTTTT. It yields the protein CALWWQGTGELFF.

This clonotype was observed at least ten times. This chain connects TRBV20-1 to TRBJ1-2; D ambiguous. Trimming left V 5 bases short and J 2 bases short, with 12 bases between. The CDR3 length is 13 residues. Per germline, CDR1 DFQATT and CDR2 SNEGSKA (reference sequence). The CDR3 sequence is CSAPPAANYGYTF. For the CDR3, the DNA is TGCAGTGCTCCCCCGGCAGCGAACTATGGCTACACCTTC.

This clonotype was counted at least ten times. V usage is TRBV7-2 and J usage is TRBJ2-7; TRBD2 matches at 10 bases. The CDR3 runs to 15 residues. V shed 2 bases and J 7 bases; nucleotides not matched to a gene: 8. Germline loops: CDR1 SGHTA, CDR2 FQGNSA. The CDR3 region has the DNA TGTGCCAGCAGCTTACAAAGCGGGGGGGCCGGAGAGCAGTACTTC. This sequence encodes CASSLQSGGAGEQYF.

The table lists this clonotype with many counts. The chain combines TRBV12-3 or TRBV12-4 with TRBJ1-5; D possibly corresponds to TRBD1 (5 bases). V was clipped by 3 bases and J by 5 bases, with 17 bases between them. The CDR3 runs to 16 residues. This CDR3 is CASSLGLQVIHQPQHF. The DNA for the CDR3 is TGTGCCAGCAGTTTGGGGCTACAGGTCATACATCAGCCCCAGCATTTT.

This clonotype was seen at least ten times. This sequence joins TRBV19 and TRBJ1-2; possibly TRBD1 for D (5 bases). The CDR3 has 16 residues. Trimming removed 10 bases at V and 3 bases at J, with 24 bases between. Germline lookup yields CDR1 LNHDA and CDR2 SQIVND (reference sequence). CDR3 DNA: TGTGCCACAAGAGGGCCAAGGGGCTCGTTGGACTATGGCTACACCTTC. It codes for CATRGPRGSLDYGYTF. Full variable domain (rest looked up from reference TRBV19 and TRBJ1-2): DGGITQSPKYLFRKEGQNVTLSCEQNLNHDAMYWYRQDPGQGLRLIYYSQIVNDFQKGDIAEGYSVSREKKESFPLTVTSAQKNPTAFYLCATRGPRGSLDYGYTFGSGTRLTVV.

This clonotype was counted many times. CDR3 nucleotides: TGTGCCAGCAGCTTAGGGGGCCTGTACCAAGAGACCCAGTACTTC. This sequence encodes CASSLGGLYQETQYF. The chain links TRBV7-2 to TRBJ2-5; tentative D call: TRBD1 (5 bases). Germline V lookup: CDR1 SGHTA, CDR2 FQGNSA. Trimming took off 1 base at V and 0 bases at J, with 9 bases between the two ends. The length of the CDR3 is 15 residues.

The sample holds many counts of this clonotype. The chain links TRBV12-3 or TRBV12-4 to TRBJ2-5; D might be TRBD2 (5 bases). The CDR3 extends over 14 amino acids. The V gene lost 6 bases and the J gene lost 5 bases, with 16 bases spanning the gap. The CDR3 DNA sequence: TGTGCCAGCAGCCCCCAGCTACGAGGGGAGACCCAGTACTTC. Its translation: CASSPQLRGETQYF.

The CDR3 DNA reads TGTGCCAGCAGTCCTTCGGCTAGTTCCCACGAGCAGTACTTC. Protein: CASSPSASSHEQYF. The V gene is TRBV12-3 or TRBV12-4, the J gene TRBJ2-7; D is undetermined. This CDR3 contains 14 residues. Trimming pared 5 bases from V and 5 bases from J, leaving 16 bases between.

This clonotype was observed many times. The chain is built from TRBV28 and TRBJ2-7; the match to TRBD1 covers 10 bases. The V gene end was trimmed by 6 bases and the J gene end by 9 bases; junction bases not matched to a gene: 14. Germline CDR1 is MDHEN and CDR2 is SYDVKM. The CDR3 consists of 15 residues. CDR3 sequence: CASSWGTGVFTRQYF. DNA of the CDR3: TGTGCCAGCAGCTGGGGGACAGGGGTATTTACGAGGCAGTACTTC.

This clonotype appeared many times. The rearrangement joins TRBV11-2 to TRBJ1-2, with a possible D match to TRBD1 (6 bases). V lost 0 bases and J lost 2, with 13 bases in between. The germline gives CDR1 SGHAT, CDR2 FQNNGV. CDR3 length: 16 residues. In nucleotides, the CDR3 is TGTGCCAGCAGCTTAGATCTTGAGGGGGACAACTATGGCTACACCTTC. Its protein product is CASSLDLEGDNYGYTF. Using reference TRBV11-2 and TRBJ1-2 for the parts outside the CDR3, the full variable domain is EAGVAQSPRYKIIEKRQSVAFWCNPISGHATLYWYQQILGQGPKLLIQFQNNGVVDDSQLPKDRFSAERLKGVDSTLKIQPAKLEDSAVYLCASSLDLEGDNYGYTFGSGTRLTVV.